One and the same sample provided the 7 T cell receptor beta chains below, sequenced in a study of T cell responses to AZD1222 COVID-19 vaccine. TCRdb's table, derived via immunoSEQ multiplex PCR, lists solely in-frame clones and lacks some. The sample holds hundreds of thousands of clones, 90% to 95% seen once. Sequenced here: peripheral blood, sampled 28 days after the second AZD1222 dose. The receptors were gathered from an adult who received the AZD1222 COVID-19 vaccine.

The chain joins TRBV2 to TRBJ2-4; D possibly corresponds to TRBD2 (6 bases). Germline CDR1 reads SNHLY; CDR2 reads FYNNEI. CDR3 length: 14 amino acids. V lost 1 base and J 8 bases, leaving 12 bases between the germline ends. The CDR3 spells CASSEEGGEDIQYF. Here the CDR3 DNA reads TGTGCCAGCAGTGAAGAGGGCGGGGAGGACATTCAGTACTTC.

The chain employs TRBV28 and TRBJ1-2; a possible D gene is TRBD1 (5 bases). Per the germline V gene, CDR1 is MDHEN and CDR2 is SYDVKM. The CDR3 sequence is 12 residues long. V lost 3 bases and J lost 7, with 9 bases in between. The CDR3 loop is CASSLKGVGYTF. The DNA for the CDR3 is TGTGCCAGCAGTTTGAAAGGGGTTGGCTACACCTTC.

The V gene is TRBV28, the J gene TRBJ1-1, with D unclear. Germline lookup yields CDR1 MDHEN and CDR2 SYDVKM. Between the trimmed V and J ends, which lost 5 bases and 1 base, there was a span of 17 bases. The CDR3 has 16 amino acids. The DNA of the CDR3 is TGTGCCAGCAGTCCCCCGGCCGGGCCCGGGAACACTGAAGCTTTCTTT. It is translated as CASSPPAGPGNTEAFF.

The V and J genes are TRBV10-3 and TRBJ1-5; possibly TRBD1 for D (5 bases). This CDR3 region has 17 residues. With 6 bases removed from V and 9 bases from J, the gap between germline ends came to 27 bases. CDR1 and CDR2 (germline): ENHRY, SYGVKD. This chain's CDR3 is CAISQFAGTGDSGPQHF. As DNA, the CDR3 is TGTGCCATCAGCCAATTCGCCGGGACCGGGGACTCGGGGCCCCAGCATTTT.

The chain joins TRBV7-2 to TRBJ2-7; D not certain. The CDR3 totals 13 residues. The V and J ends lost 2 bases and 3 bases respectively, with 8 bases between them. Per the germline V gene, CDR1 is SGHTA and CDR2 is FQGNSA. Here the CDR3 reads CASSLYSYYEQYF. In DNA form, the CDR3 reads TGTGCCAGCAGCTTATACTCTTACTACGAGCAGTACTTC.

The chain combines TRBV20-1 with TRBJ1-2; D unclear. CDR3 length equals 10 residues. CDR1 is DFQATT and CDR2 is SNEGSKA in the germline V gene (reference sequence). V lost 4 bases, J lost 10 bases, and 10 bases lay in between. The CDR3 loop is CSAITGTYTF. For the CDR3, the DNA is TGCAGTGCTATCACGGGAACCTACACCTTC.

J is TRBJ1-6 and V is TRBV28; the D is unclear. CDR1 and CDR2 from the germline V gene are MDHEN and SYDVKM. This CDR3 region has 16 residues. V was trimmed by 4 bases and J by 0 bases, leaving 10 bases between them. This chain's CDR3 is CASSSGSGSYNSPLHF. For the CDR3, the DNA is TGTGCCAGCAGTTCTGGCTCAGGCTCCTATAATTCACCCCTCCACTTT.